Below, one TCR beta chain is given with its context. Its antigen is as yet unknown. This table comes from immunoSEQ multiplex PCR, and its TCRdb copy is limited to in-frame clones, with some not included. The data hold 160,000 or so clones, with 92% observed a single time. This sample was taken from a study of T cell responses to AZD1222 COVID-19 vaccine. The study's findings and limits: There were mostly white British donors and more females than males, and clonal diversity was possibly underestimated. Spike-spanning, vaccine-associated CD4 TCRs were dominant at 160-218 and 743-854.

Doses given second, at about 4 or about 12 weeks, were pooled. V was clipped by 6 bases and J by 6 bases; unmatched bases: 4. Germline V CDR1 and CDR2: LNHDA, SQIVND (reference sequence). The CDR3 spans 14 residues. The sequences come from peripheral blood, collected 28 days after the second AZD1222 dose. V is TRBV19 and J is TRBJ1-5, with TRBD1 identical over 11 bases. This clonotype originated in an adult who received the AZD1222 COVID-19 vaccine. CDR3 amino acids: CASSGTGGFQPQHF. CDR3 in DNA: TGTGCCAGTAGCGGGACAGGGGGATTTCAGCCCCAGCATTTT. Full variable domain (rest looked up from reference TRBV19 and TRBJ1-5): DGGITQSPKYLFRKEGQNVTLSCEQNLNHDAMYWYRQDPGQGLRLIYYSQIVNDFQKGDIAEGYSVSREKKESFPLTVTSAQKNPTAFYLCASSGTGGFQPQHFGDGTRLSIL.